The 3 T cell receptor beta chains below were found in one sample sequenced in a study of blood T cell repertoires in COVID-19. Repertoires were generated with immunoSEQ multiplex PCR, while TCRdb's copy carries only in-frame clones and drops some. Among approximately 200,000 clones listed, around 85% were seen once. Sequencing was carried out using peripheral blood. These TCRs come from a human donor in a cohort sampled during active COVID-19.

The chain couples TRBV10-3 to TRBJ1-4, with TRBD1 matching 7 bases. This CDR3 spans 14 amino acids. Germline lookup yields CDR1 ENHRY and CDR2 SYGVKD. V trimming: 4 bases; J trimming: 7 bases; junction bases outside the gene matches: 6. CDR3 DNA sequence: TGTGCCATCAGTGGGGGGAAGGGGGCTGAAAAACTGTTTTTT. Residues: CAISGGKGAEKLFF.

This rearrangement joins TRBV7-2 to TRBJ2-7; 8 bases fit TRBD2. Trimming cost V 7 bases and J 0 bases; bases outside gene matches: 5. The CDR3 runs to 14 residues. CDR1 and CDR2 from the germline V gene are SGHTA and FQGNSA. This CDR3 reads CASTPGGSSYEQYF. CDR3 coding DNA: TGTGCCAGCACTCCGGGAGGGAGCTCCTACGAGCAGTACTTC. The entire variable domain, with the rest obtained from reference TRBV7-2 and TRBJ2-7, is as follows: GAGVSQSPSNKVTEKGKDVELRCDPISGHTALYWYRQSLGQGLEFLIYFQGNSAPDKSGLPSDRFSAERTGGSVSTLTIQRTQQEDSAVYLCASTPGGSSYEQYFGPGTRLTVT.

The V call is TRBV28, the J call TRBJ2-3; D remains unclear. From germline, CDR1 is MDHEN and CDR2 SYDVKM. V dropped 0 bases and J dropped 2 bases, with 9 bases sitting between them. This CDR3 comprises 15 residues. The CDR3 reads CASSLWGRDTDTQYF. CDR3 in DNA: TGTGCCAGCAGTTTATGGGGCAGAGACACAGATACGCAGTATTTT.